This is a list of T cell receptor beta chains from one sample in a study of blood T cell repertoires in COVID-19. Clones were read by immunoSEQ multiplex PCR, and TCRdb kept only the in-frame ones, dropping some. The sample shows tens of thousands of clones, around 88% of them seen only once. Source material: peripheral blood. These receptors all stem from a man between 60 and 75 years old with acute or convalescent COVID-19. Each CDR3 is given with its conserved first and last residue. D genes are given only for firm matches. Clone size is given for some rows only: seen once, a few or many times, or a class if the clone is expanded.

CDR3 protein: CASSRRVAENQPQHF
CDR3 DNA: TGTGCCAGCAGCCGACGGGTGGCTGAGAATCAGCCCCAGCATTTT
clone size: .
V gene: TRBV6-5
J gene: TRBJ1-5
D gene: .

CDR3 protein: CASSPGGAGNTIYF
CDR3 DNA: TGCGCCAGCTCCCCAGGAGGGGCTGGAAACACCATATATTTT
clone size: once
V gene: TRBV5-1
J gene: TRBJ1-3
D gene: .

CDR3 protein: CASSPETSGTTDTQYF
CDR3 DNA: TGTGCCAGCAGCCCTGAGACTAGCGGGACCACAGATACGCAGTATTTT
clone size: .
V gene: TRBV5-5
J gene: TRBJ2-3
D gene: TRBD2

CDR3 protein: CASSRTVDSHYGYTF
CDR3 DNA: TGTGCCAGCAGCCGAACCGTAGACTCCCACTATGGCTACACCTTC
clone size: .
V gene: TRBV9
J gene: TRBJ1-2
D gene: .

CDR3 protein: CASSLSSGVGKEQFF
CDR3 DNA: TGTGCCAGCAGCTTATCTAGCGGGGTAGGTAAGGAGCAGTTCTTC
clone size: .
V gene: TRBV7-2
J gene: TRBJ2-1
D gene: TRBD2

CDR3 protein: CASSPGTGGSLREQFF
CDR3 DNA: TGTGCCAGCTCACCAGGGACAGGGGGTTCTCTGAGGGAGCAGTTCTTC
clone size: .
V gene: TRBV18
J gene: TRBJ2-1
D gene: TRBD1

CDR3 protein: CASRGGALNTEAFF
CDR3 DNA: TGTGCCAGCAGGGGAGGGGCGCTGAACACTGAAGCTTTCTTT
clone size: .
V gene: TRBV6-5
J gene: TRBJ1-1
D gene: .

CDR3 protein: CASSSGTGLSGELFF
CDR3 DNA: TGTGCCAGCAGTTCCGGGACAGGGTTATCCGGGGAGCTGTTTTTT
clone size: .
V gene: TRBV6-2/TRBV6-3
J gene: TRBJ2-2
D gene: TRBD1

CDR3 protein: CASSLGTGKTQYF
CDR3 DNA: TGTGCCAGCAGTTTGGGGACAGGGAAGACCCAGTACTTC
clone size: .
V gene: TRBV28
J gene: TRBJ2-5
D gene: TRBD1

CDR3 protein: CAPKSPGLAEVEQYF
CDR3 DNA: TGTGCCCCAAAGAGCCCGGGACTAGCGGAGGTCGAGCAGTACTTC
clone size: .
V gene: TRBV9
J gene: TRBJ2-7
D gene: TRBD2

CDR3 protein: CASSTYNEQFF
CDR3 DNA: TGTGCCAGCAGCACTTACAATGAGCAGTTCTTC
clone size: .
V gene: TRBV6-5
J gene: TRBJ2-1
D gene: .

CDR3 protein: CASSQLAGVPNEQFF
CDR3 DNA: TGTGCCAGTAGTCAACTAGCGGGAGTACCCAATGAGCAGTTCTTC
clone size: .
V gene: TRBV19
J gene: TRBJ2-1
D gene: TRBD2

CDR3 protein: CASSPRTSGTRGEQFF
CDR3 DNA: TGTGCCAGCAGTCCGAGGACTAGCGGGACGCGGGGGGAGCAGTTCTTC
clone size: .
V gene: TRBV28
J gene: TRBJ2-1
D gene: TRBD2

CDR3 protein: CAWPPGDRRGFAGELFF
CDR3 DNA: TGTGCCTGGCCGCCCGGGGACAGGAGAGGTTTCGCCGGGGAGCTGTTTTTT
clone size: .
V gene: TRBV30
J gene: TRBJ2-2
D gene: TRBD1

CDR3 protein: CASSYAGNQPQHF
CDR3 DNA: TGTGCCAGCAGTTATGCAGGCAATCAGCCCCAGCATTTT
clone size: .
V gene: TRBV6-5
J gene: TRBJ1-5
D gene: .

CDR3 protein: CASSRTGSNYGYTF
CDR3 DNA: TGTGCCAGCAGCCGGACAGGGTCTAACTATGGCTACACCTTC
clone size: once
V gene: TRBV11-2
J gene: TRBJ1-2
D gene: TRBD1

CDR3 protein: CASSLLGTGGGEKLFF
CDR3 DNA: TGTGCCAGCAGTTTATTAGGGACAGGGGGCGGTGAAAAACTGTTTTTT
clone size: once
V gene: TRBV27
J gene: TRBJ1-4
D gene: TRBD1

CDR3 protein: CASSQDRAEEQYF
CDR3 DNA: TGTGCCAGCAGCCAAGACAGGGCTGAAGAGCAGTACTTC
clone size: .
V gene: TRBV14
J gene: TRBJ2-7
D gene: .

CDR3 protein: CASSLAGGPPGNEQFF
CDR3 DNA: TGTGCCAGCAGTCTAGCGGGAGGCCCCCCGGGCAATGAGCAGTTCTTC
clone size: .
V gene: TRBV7-3
J gene: TRBJ2-1
D gene: TRBD2

CDR3 protein: CASSSIMTGRYGYTF
CDR3 DNA: TGTGCCAGCAGCTCGATAATGACAGGGCGCTATGGCTACACCTTC
clone size: .
V gene: TRBV7-9
J gene: TRBJ1-2
D gene: TRBD1

CDR3 protein: CASSLGRGRNEKLFF
CDR3 DNA: TGTGCCAGCAGCTTGGGTCGGGGGAGGAATGAAAAACTGTTTTTT
clone size: .
V gene: TRBV5-8
J gene: TRBJ1-4
D gene: .

CDR3 protein: CASSLGGLASYEQYF
CDR3 DNA: TGCGCCAGCAGCTTGGGGGGACTAGCGTCCTACGAGCAGTACTTC
clone size: .
V gene: TRBV5-1
J gene: TRBJ2-7
D gene: TRBD2

CDR3 protein: CASSLRQGVRAFF
CDR3 DNA: TGTGCCAGCAGTCTCCGACAGGGGGTGAGAGCTTTCTTT
clone size: .
V gene: TRBV6-5
J gene: TRBJ1-1
D gene: TRBD1

CDR3 protein: CASSLDYVGRSTDTQYF
CDR3 DNA: TGTGCCAGCAGCTTAGATTATGTGGGGCGAAGCACAGATACGCAGTATTTT
clone size: once
V gene: TRBV7-2
J gene: TRBJ2-3
D gene: .

CDR3 protein: CASSPQQGNTEAFF
CDR3 DNA: TGTGCCAGCTCACCACAACAGGGGAACACTGAAGCTTTCTTT
clone size: few
V gene: TRBV18
J gene: TRBJ1-1
D gene: .

CDR3 protein: CASSQTQRGGRYNSPLHF
CDR3 DNA: TGCGCCAGCAGCCAAACCCAGCGGGGGGGGAGATATAATTCACCCCTCCACTTT
clone size: .
V gene: TRBV4-1
J gene: TRBJ1-6
D gene: .

CDR3 protein: CASSRPAGGPGELFF
CDR3 DNA: TGTGCCAGTAGTAGGCCAGCGGGAGGGCCCGGGGAGCTGTTTTTT
clone size: .
V gene: TRBV19
J gene: TRBJ2-2
D gene: TRBD2

CDR3 protein: CASGALLPLHF
CDR3 DNA: TGTGCCAGCGGGGCTCTTCTACCCCTCCACTTT
clone size: .
V gene: TRBV5-8
J gene: TRBJ1-6
D gene: .

CDR3 protein: CASSMERESNEQFF
CDR3 DNA: TGTGCCAGCAGCATGGAGCGGGAGTCGAATGAGCAGTTCTTC
clone size: .
V gene: TRBV6-4
J gene: TRBJ2-1
D gene: TRBD2

CDR3 protein: CASSQKDNYEQYF
CDR3 DNA: TGTGCCAGCAGCCAAAAGGACAACTACGAGCAGTACTTC
clone size: few
V gene: TRBV4-2
J gene: TRBJ2-7
D gene: .

CDR3 protein: CASSGGGETQYF
CDR3 DNA: TGTGCCAGCTCGGGGGGAGGGGAGACCCAGTACTTC
clone size: .
V gene: TRBV12-3/TRBV12-4
J gene: TRBJ2-5
D gene: TRBD2

CDR3 protein: CASSPGTGVVYEQYF
CDR3 DNA: TGTGCCAGCAGCCCGGGGACAGGGGTGGTCTACGAGCAGTACTTC
clone size: .
V gene: TRBV9
J gene: TRBJ2-7
D gene: TRBD1

CDR3 protein: CASRRPGTVAYGYTF
CDR3 DNA: TGTGCCAGCAGACGACCCGGGACAGTGGCCTATGGCTACACCTTC
clone size: .
V gene: TRBV6-5
J gene: TRBJ1-2
D gene: TRBD1

CDR3 protein: CASTSPSGRASYNEQFF
CDR3 DNA: TGTGCCAGTACCTCCCCGTCGGGCAGGGCGTCCTACAATGAGCAGTTCTTC
clone size: few
V gene: TRBV19
J gene: TRBJ2-1
D gene: .

CDR3 protein: CAWIRRERYTGELFF
CDR3 DNA: TGTGCCTGGATTAGGCGGGAACGATACACCGGGGAGCTGTTTTTT
clone size: .
V gene: TRBV30
J gene: TRBJ2-2
D gene: .

CDR3 protein: CASSESLARLQNYGYTF
CDR3 DNA: TGCGCCAGCAGTGAGTCCTTGGCGAGACTCCAAAACTATGGCTACACCTTC
clone size: .
V gene: TRBV10-2
J gene: TRBJ1-2
D gene: .

CDR3 protein: CASSTRTPRSTFF
CDR3 DNA: TGTGCCAGCAGTACCCGGACACCTCGGTCGACTTTCTTT
clone size: .
V gene: TRBV6-5
J gene: TRBJ1-1
D gene: .

CDR3 protein: CASSVARSSGYGYTF
CDR3 DNA: TGTGCCAGCAGCGTAGCACGTTCATCCGGGTATGGCTACACCTTC
clone size: .
V gene: TRBV9
J gene: TRBJ1-2
D gene: .

CDR3 protein: CSVEVGQGFNYGYTF
CDR3 DNA: TGCAGCGTTGAGGTTGGACAGGGTTTCAACTATGGCTACACCTTC
clone size: .
V gene: TRBV29-1
J gene: TRBJ1-2
D gene: TRBD1

CDR3 protein: CSASLSGGTDTQYF
CDR3 DNA: TGCAGTGCTAGTCTTAGCGGTGGCACAGATACGCAGTATTTT
clone size: .
V gene: TRBV20-1
J gene: TRBJ2-3
D gene: .

CDR3 protein: CASSLGTRGYTEAFF
CDR3 DNA: TGTGCCAGTAGTCTTGGGACAAGAGGGTACACTGAAGCTTTCTTT
clone size: .
V gene: TRBV19
J gene: TRBJ1-1
D gene: .

CDR3 protein: CASSPKAGDSLYEQYF
CDR3 DNA: TGTGCCAGCTCACCAAAAGCGGGAGACTCCCTCTACGAGCAGTACTTC
clone size: .
V gene: TRBV18
J gene: TRBJ2-7
D gene: TRBD2

CDR3 protein: CASSWGAGVSYNEQFF
CDR3 DNA: TGCGCCAGCAGCTGGGGGGCGGGAGTCTCCTACAATGAGCAGTTCTTC
clone size: .
V gene: TRBV5-1
J gene: TRBJ2-1
D gene: .

CDR3 protein: CASSPIGGARNQPQHF
CDR3 DNA: TGTGCCAGCAGCCCTATTGGGGGCGCACGTAATCAGCCCCAGCATTTT
clone size: .
V gene: TRBV27
J gene: TRBJ1-5
D gene: .

CDR3 protein: CASSFMGGQTTYNEQFF
CDR3 DNA: TGCGCCAGCAGCTTTATGGGGGGACAGACAACCTACAATGAGCAGTTCTTC
clone size: .
V gene: TRBV5-1
J gene: TRBJ2-1
D gene: .

CDR3 protein: CASSPGLAGGETQYF
CDR3 DNA: TGTGCTAGCAGTCCCGGACTAGCGGGGGGGGAGACCCAGTACTTC
clone size: .
V gene: TRBV7-7
J gene: TRBJ2-5
D gene: TRBD2

CDR3 protein: CASSAGQAGEQYF
CDR3 DNA: TGTGCCAGCAGTGCGGGACAGGCAGGGGAGCAGTACTTC
clone size: .
V gene: TRBV28
J gene: TRBJ2-7
D gene: TRBD1

CDR3 protein: CASSLAIGADEQFF
CDR3 DNA: TGTGCCAGCAGCTTAGCGATAGGGGCCGATGAGCAGTTCTTC
clone size: .
V gene: TRBV7-2
J gene: TRBJ2-1
D gene: .

CDR3 protein: CSVAASGEKETQYF
CDR3 DNA: TGCAGCGTTGCAGCTAGCGGGGAAAAAGAGACCCAGTACTTC
clone size: few
V gene: TRBV29-1
J gene: TRBJ2-5
D gene: TRBD2